Detailed here is one T cell receptor (beta chain). The target antigen is unknown. Repertoires were generated with immunoSEQ multiplex PCR, while TCRdb's copy carries only in-frame clones and drops some. The sample yields 20,000 to 25,000 clones, 55% to 80% seen once. This entry is derived from a study of CD4 T cells in relation to SARS-CoV-2 and coronaviruses. On the study more broadly: Negative control cultures got HIV-1 Nef peptides or no peptide.

The CDR3 has 15 amino acids. CDR1 is SGHTA, CDR2 FQGNSA, per germline. Trimming cost V 5 bases and J 4 bases; bases outside gene matches: 9. Study-wide points: SARS-CoV-2-driven expansion was significantly weaker in crossreactive than monoreactive clones.

The unexposed donors gave CD4+ T cells in about 2010-2019, prior to COVID-19. After about ten days of culture, CD4+ T cells were isolated. Testing used SARS-CoV-2 S/N and four cold-coronavirus spikes on unexposed-donor CD4+ T cells, cells permitting. The clonotype originates from a human donor in good health. This chain uses TRBV7-2 with TRBJ1-2; 8 bases align to TRBD1. Sequenced sample: CD4+ T cells from PBMCs, cultured in vitro. The CDR3 is CASSPGTGEFYGYTF. The CDR3 region has the DNA TGTGCCAGCAGCCCCGGGACAGGAGAATTCTATGGCTACACCTTC.